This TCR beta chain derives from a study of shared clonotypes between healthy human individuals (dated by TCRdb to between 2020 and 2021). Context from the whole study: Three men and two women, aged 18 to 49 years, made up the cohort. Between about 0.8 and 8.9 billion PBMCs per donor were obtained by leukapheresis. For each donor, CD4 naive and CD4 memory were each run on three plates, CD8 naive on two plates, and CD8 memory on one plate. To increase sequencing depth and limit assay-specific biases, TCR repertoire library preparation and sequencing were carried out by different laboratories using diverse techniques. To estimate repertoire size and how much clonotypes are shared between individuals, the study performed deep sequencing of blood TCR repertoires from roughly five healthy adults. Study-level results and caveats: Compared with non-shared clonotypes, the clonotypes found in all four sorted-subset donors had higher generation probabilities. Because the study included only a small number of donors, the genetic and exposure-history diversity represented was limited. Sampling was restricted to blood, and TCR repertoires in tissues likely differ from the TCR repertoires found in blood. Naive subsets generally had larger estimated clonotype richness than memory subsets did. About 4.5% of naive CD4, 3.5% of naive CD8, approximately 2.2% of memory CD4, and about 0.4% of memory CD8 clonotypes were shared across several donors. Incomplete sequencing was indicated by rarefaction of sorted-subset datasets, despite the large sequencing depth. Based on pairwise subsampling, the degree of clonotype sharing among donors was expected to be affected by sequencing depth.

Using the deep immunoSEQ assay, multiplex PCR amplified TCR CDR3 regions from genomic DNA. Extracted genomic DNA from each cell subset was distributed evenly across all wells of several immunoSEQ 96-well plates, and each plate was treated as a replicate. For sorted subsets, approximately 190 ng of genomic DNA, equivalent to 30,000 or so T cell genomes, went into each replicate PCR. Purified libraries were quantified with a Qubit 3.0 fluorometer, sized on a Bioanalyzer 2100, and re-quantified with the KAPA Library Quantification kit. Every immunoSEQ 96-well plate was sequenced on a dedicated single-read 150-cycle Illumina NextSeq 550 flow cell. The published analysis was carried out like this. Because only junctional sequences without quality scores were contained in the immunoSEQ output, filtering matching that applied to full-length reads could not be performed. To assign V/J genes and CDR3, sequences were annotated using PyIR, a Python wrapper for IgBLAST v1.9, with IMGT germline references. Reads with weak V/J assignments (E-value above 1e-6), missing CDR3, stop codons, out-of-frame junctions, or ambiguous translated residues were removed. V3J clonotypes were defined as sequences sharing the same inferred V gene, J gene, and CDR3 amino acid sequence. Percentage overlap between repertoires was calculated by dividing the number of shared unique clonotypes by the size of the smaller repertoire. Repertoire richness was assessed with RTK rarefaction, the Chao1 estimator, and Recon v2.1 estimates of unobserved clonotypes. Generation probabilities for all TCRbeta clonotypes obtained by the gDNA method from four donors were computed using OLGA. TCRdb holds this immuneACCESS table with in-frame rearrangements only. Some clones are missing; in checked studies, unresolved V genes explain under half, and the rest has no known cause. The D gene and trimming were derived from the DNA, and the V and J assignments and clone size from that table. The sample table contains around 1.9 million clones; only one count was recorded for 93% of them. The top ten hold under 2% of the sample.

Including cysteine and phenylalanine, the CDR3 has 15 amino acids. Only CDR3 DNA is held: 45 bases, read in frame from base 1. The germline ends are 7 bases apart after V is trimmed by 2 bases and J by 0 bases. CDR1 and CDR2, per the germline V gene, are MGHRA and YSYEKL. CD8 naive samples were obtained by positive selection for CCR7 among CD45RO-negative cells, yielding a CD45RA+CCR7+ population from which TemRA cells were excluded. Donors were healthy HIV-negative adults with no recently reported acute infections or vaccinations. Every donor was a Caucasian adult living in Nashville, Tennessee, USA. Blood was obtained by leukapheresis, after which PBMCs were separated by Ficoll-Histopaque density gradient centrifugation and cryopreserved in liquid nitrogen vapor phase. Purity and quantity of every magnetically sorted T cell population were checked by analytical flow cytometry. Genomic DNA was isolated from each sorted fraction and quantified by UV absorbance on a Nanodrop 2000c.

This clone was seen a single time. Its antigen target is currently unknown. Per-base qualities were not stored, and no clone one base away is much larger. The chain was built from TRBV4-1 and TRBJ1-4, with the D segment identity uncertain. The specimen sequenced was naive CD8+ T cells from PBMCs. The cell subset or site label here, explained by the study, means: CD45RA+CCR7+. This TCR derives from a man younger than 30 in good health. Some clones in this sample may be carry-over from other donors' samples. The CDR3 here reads CASSQQGATNEKLFF. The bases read TGCGCCAGCAGCCAACAAGGTGCAACTAATGAAAAACTGTTTTTT.